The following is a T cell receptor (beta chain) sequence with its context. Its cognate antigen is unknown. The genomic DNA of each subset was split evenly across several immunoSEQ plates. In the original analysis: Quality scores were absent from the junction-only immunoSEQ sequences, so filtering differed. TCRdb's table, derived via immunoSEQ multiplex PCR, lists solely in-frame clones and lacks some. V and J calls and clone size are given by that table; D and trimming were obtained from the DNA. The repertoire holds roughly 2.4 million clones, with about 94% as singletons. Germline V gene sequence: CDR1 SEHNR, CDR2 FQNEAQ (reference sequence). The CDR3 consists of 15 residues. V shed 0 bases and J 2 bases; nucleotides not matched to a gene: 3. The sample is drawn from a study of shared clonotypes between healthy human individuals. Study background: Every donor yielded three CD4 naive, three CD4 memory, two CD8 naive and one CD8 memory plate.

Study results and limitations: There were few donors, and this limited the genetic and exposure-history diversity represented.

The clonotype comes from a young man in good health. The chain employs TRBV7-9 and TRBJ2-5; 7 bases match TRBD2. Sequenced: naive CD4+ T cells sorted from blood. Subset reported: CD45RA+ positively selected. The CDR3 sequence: CASSLAGGKQETQYF. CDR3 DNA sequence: TGTGCCAGCAGCTTAGCGGGAGGGAAACAAGAGACCCAGTACTTC.